This T cell receptor (beta chain) appears in the sequencing data of a study of blood T cell repertoires in COVID-19. CDR3 length equals 15 residues. With 4 bases clipped from V and 2 bases from J, the junction kept 2 bases outside the gene matches. Germline V lookup: CDR1 LNHDA, CDR2 SQIVND (reference sequence). The method was immunoSEQ multiplex PCR; TCRdb's version includes in-frame clones alone and lacks a portion of them. The table includes about 60,000 clones, approximately 90% detected once. Sequences were obtained from peripheral blood. The V gene is TRBV19, the J gene TRBJ2-2; TRBD2 matches 9 bases. The TCR sequence derives from a human donor with active COVID-19. The donor label of this sample is uncertain. The DNA for the CDR3 is TGTGCCAGTAGTAGACTAGCGGATAACACCGGGGAGCTGTTTTTT. Translated: CASSRLADNTGELFF.